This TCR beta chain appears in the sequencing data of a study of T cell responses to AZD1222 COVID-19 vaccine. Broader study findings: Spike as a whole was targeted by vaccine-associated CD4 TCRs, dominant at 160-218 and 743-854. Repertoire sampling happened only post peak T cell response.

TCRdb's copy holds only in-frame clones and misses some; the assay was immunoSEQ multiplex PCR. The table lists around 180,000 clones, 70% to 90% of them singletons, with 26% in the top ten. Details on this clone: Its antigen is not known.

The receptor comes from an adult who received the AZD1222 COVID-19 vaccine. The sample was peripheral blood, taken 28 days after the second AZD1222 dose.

The CDR3 spells CASSLVGTSSSYEQYF. Written as DNA, the CDR3 is TGCGCCAGCAGCTTGGTGGGGACGTCTAGCTCCTACGAGCAGTACTTC. The chain recombines TRBV5-1 with TRBJ2-7; D is tentatively TRBD1 or TRBD2 (5 bases each). V lost 0 bases and J lost 0, with 13 bases in between. Germline V gives CDR1 SGHRS, CDR2 YFSETQ. The CDR3 extends over 16 amino acids.